The rows below give T cell receptor beta chains drawn from one sample of a study of T cells in Graves' hyperthyroidism and ophthalmopathy. A single record per CDR3 protein comes from TCRdb applying MiXCR to the multiplex PCR reads. The table records roughly 580,000 distinct CDR3 sequences, over 11% of them present only once. Sequenced sample: blood. Every receptor here comes from a woman in her twenties or thirties with Graves' hyperthyroidism that later progressed to Graves' ophthalmopathy. Both conserved end residues are part of each CDR3. A D gene is named only where the DNA matches it firmly. Only part of the rows carry a size: once, few, many, or a class if the clone is expanded.

-,many,TRBJ2-1,TRBV28,CASRNGAGVNEQFF,TGTGCCAGCAGAAACGGCGCAGGGGTCAATGAGCAGTTCTTC
-,many,TRBJ2-7,TRBV6-1,CASSPPSGPYEQYF,TGTGCCAGCAGCCCCCCCAGCGGACCCTACGAGCAGTACTTC
-,few,TRBJ1-4,TRBV12-3/TRBV12-4,CASSPSPGPTNEELFF,TGTGCCAGCAGCCCATCCCCGGGGCCGACGAATGAAGAACTGTTTTTT
-,many,TRBJ1-1,TRBV29-1,CSVDGSTGTEAFF,TGCAGCGTTGATGGTAGTACCGGCACTGAAGCTTTCTTT
-,many,TRBJ2-7,TRBV6-1,CASSEGEPIEPYEQYF,TGTGCCAGCAGTGAAGGGGAACCCATCGAACCCTACGAGCAGTACTTC
-,few,TRBJ1-1,TRBV20-1,CSANTGRDTEAFF,TGCAGTGCTAACACAGGGAGGGACACTGAAGCTTTCTTT
TRBD2,many,TRBJ2-1,TRBV29-1,CSVDPAGDEQFF,TGCAGCGTTGACCCCGCGGGAGATGAGCAGTTCTTC
TRBD1,many,TRBJ1-1,TRBV7-2,CASSLLGTGSTEAFF,TGTGCCAGCAGCTTATTAGGGACAGGGAGTACTGAAGCTTTCTTT
-,many,TRBJ1-3,TRBV7-2,CASSLRVGNSGNTIYF,TGTGCCAGCAGCTTAAGAGTAGGGAACTCTGGAAACACCATATATTTT
-,many,TRBJ1-2,TRBV6-2/TRBV6-3,CASSYAARGYTF,TGTGCCAGCAGTTACGCGGCCCGCGGCTACACCTTC
-,many,TRBJ2-1,TRBV12-3/TRBV12-4,CATNSWEDYNEQFF,TGTGCGACCAATAGCTGGGAGGACTACAATGAGCAGTTCTTC
-,-,TRBJ2-1,TRBV11-3,CASSLDSSRGGGAISDEQFF,TGTGCCAGCAGCTTAGATTCAAGCAGGGGAGGGGGGGCCATCAGCGATGAGCAGTTCTTC
-,many,TRBJ2-7,TRBV7-9,CASSSLTEPYEQYF,TGTGCCAGCAGCTCACTAACAGAACCCTACGAGCAGTACTTC
-,-,TRBJ2-2,TRBV6-1,CASSEVVAGNTGELFF,TGTGCCAGCAGTGAAGTAGTGGCGGGCAACACCGGGGAGCTGTTTTTT
TRBD1,many,TRBJ1-2,TRBV28,CASRSLPGPGTANYGYTF,TGTGCCAGCAGGTCCCTGCCGGGGCCCGGGACAGCGAACTATGGCTACACCTTC
-,many,TRBJ1-2,TRBV7-9,CASSLDADYGYTF,TGTGCCAGCAGCCTAGACGCGGACTATGGCTACACCTTC
-,many,TRBJ2-1,TRBV11-3,CASSPSRELGEQFF,TGTGCCAGCAGCCCCTCCCGGGAGTTGGGGGAGCAGTTCTTC
-,-,TRBJ2-7,TRBV15,CATSRDQTGYEQYF,TGTGCCACCAGCAGAGATCAGACGGGCTACGAGCAGTACTTC
-,-,TRBJ2-7,TRBV4-1,CASSQDRGVTGLEQYF,TGCGCCAGCAGCCAAGATCGAGGGGTCACCGGGCTCGAGCAGTACTTC
-,-,TRBJ2-1,TRBV4-2,CASSHPRLEGSYNEQFF,TGTGCCAGCAGCCACCCAAGACTAGAAGGATCCTACAATGAGCAGTTCTTC
-,-,TRBJ1-3,TRBV24-1,CATSDLGEPAGNTIYF,TGTGCCACCAGTGATTTGGGGGAACCAGCAGGAAACACCATATATTTT
-,many,TRBJ2-5,TRBV20-1,CSAGETGTETQYF,TGCAGTGCTGGCGAAACGGGGACGGAGACCCAGTACTTC
-,many,TRBJ1-5,TRBV6-1,CASYGGGNQPQHF,TGTGCCAGCTACGGGGGGGGGAATCAGCCCCAGCATTTT
TRBD1,many,TRBJ2-2,TRBV29-1,CSVEGQGDTGELFF,TGCAGCGTTGAGGGGCAGGGGGACACCGGGGAGCTGTTTTTT
TRBD2,few,TRBJ2-3,TRBV20-1,CSADSGVSTDTQYF,TGCAGTGCTGATAGCGGGGTTAGCACAGATACGCAGTATTTT
-,-,TRBJ1-3,TRBV18,CASSPPSNSGNTIYF,TGTGCCAGCTCACCACCTTCGAACTCTGGAAACACCATATATTTT
-,-,TRBJ2-1,TRBV20-1,CSAPGDTSLSYNEQFF,TGCAGTGCCCCCGGGGACACTAGCCTCTCCTACAATGAGCAGTTCTTC
-,-,TRBJ1-1,TRBV27,CASSPHGNAEAFF,TGTGCCAGCAGTCCCCACGGAAACGCTGAAGCTTTCTTT
TRBD2,many,TRBJ2-7,TRBV30,CAWSPTLSGRAPVEQYF,TGTGCCTGGAGTCCCACACTTAGCGGGAGGGCCCCCGTCGAGCAGTACTTC
-,many,TRBJ2-3,TRBV27,CASSLRSTDTQYF,TGTGCCAGCAGCTTACGGAGCACAGATACGCAGTATTTT
-,many,TRBJ1-4,TRBV6-5,CASSYSTGAREKLFF,TGTGCCAGCAGTTACTCGACCGGGGCTAGAGAAAAACTGTTTTTT
-,many,TRBJ2-1,TRBV11-2,CATTATSLGQFF,TGTGCCACCACAGCTACATCCCTGGGGCAGTTCTTC
-,many,TRBJ2-1,TRBV7-9,CASSFLLEANEQFF,TGTGCCAGCAGCTTTCTGCTAGAGGCCAATGAGCAGTTCTTC
-,many,TRBJ2-2,TRBV18,CASSPTEGGELFF,TGTGCCAGCTCACCAACGGAAGGCGGGGAGCTGTTTTTT
-,many,TRBJ2-7,TRBV3-1,CASSPQGRHSYEQYF,TGTGCCAGCAGCCCACAGGGTCGCCACTCCTACGAGCAGTACTTC
-,-,TRBJ1-4,TRBV7-2,CASTLMGDSVEKLFF,TGTGCCAGTACCCTTATGGGAGATAGTGTTGAAAAACTGTTTTTT
-,-,TRBJ1-5,TRBV7-6,CASSSVGQPQHF,TGTGCCAGCAGCTCAGTGGGTCAGCCCCAGCATTTT
TRBD2,many,TRBJ2-3,TRBV11-3,CASSHRLAPDTQYF,TGTGCCAGCAGCCACAGACTAGCGCCAGATACGCAGTATTTT
-,many,TRBJ2-5,TRBV6-1,CASSEKKRQIETQYF,TGTGCCAGCAGTGAAAAAAAGAGACAGATAGAGACCCAGTACTTC
TRBD2,many,TRBJ2-2,TRBV2,CASSEDAGGGGELFF,TGTGCCAGCAGTGAAGACGCGGGAGGAGGCGGGGAGCTGTTTTTT
TRBD1,many,TRBJ2-3,TRBV12-3/TRBV12-4,CASRTRTGTLTDTQYF,TGTGCCAGCAGGACAAGGACAGGGACTCTCACAGATACGCAGTATTTT
-,many,TRBJ2-7,TRBV4-3,CASSQVPETYEQYF,TGCGCCAGCAGCCAAGTTCCTGAAACCTACGAGCAGTACTTC
-,-,TRBJ1-3,TRBV9,CASSVVGAAGNTIYF,TGTGCCAGCAGCGTAGTTGGAGCTGCCGGAAACACCATATATTTT
-,few,TRBJ2-5,TRBV5-1,CASSLQGVLGETQYF,TGCGCCAGCAGCTTGCAAGGGGTGTTGGGAGAGACCCAGTACTTC
-,many,TRBJ1-1,TRBV6-5,CASSYRVKNTEAFF,TGTGCCAGCAGTTACAGGGTAAAGAACACTGAAGCTTTCTTT
-,many,TRBJ2-1,TRBV7-2,CASSLAFGSFYNEQFF,TGTGCCAGCAGCTTAGCTTTCGGGAGTTTCTACAATGAGCAGTTCTTC
-,few,TRBJ2-5,TRBV24-1,CATSGMGGETQYF,TGTGCCACCAGTGGGATGGGGGGCGAGACCCAGTACTTC
-,few,TRBJ1-2,TRBV6-1,CASSEAGGAYGYTF,TGTGCCAGCAGTGAAGCAGGGGGGGCCTATGGCTACACCTTC
TRBD1,-,TRBJ2-2,TRBV4-1,CASSHGQATGELFF,TGCGCCAGCAGCCACGGACAGGCCACCGGGGAGCTGTTTTTT
-,-,TRBJ2-1,TRBV4-1,CASSQDGQALAVFSYNEQFF,TGCGCCAGCAGCCAAGATGGACAGGCCCTAGCGGTGTTCTCCTACAATGAGCAGTTCTTC
-,many,TRBJ2-5,TRBV6-1,CASKTGETQYF,TGTGCCAGCAAAACGGGGGAGACCCAGTACTTC
TRBD1,many,TRBJ1-1,TRBV2,CASSFRQGSNTEAFF,TGTGCCAGCAGCTTTAGACAGGGGAGTAACACTGAAGCTTTCTTT